The 2 T cell receptor beta chains in this list originate from one sample, sequenced in a study of cytomegalovirus exposure and HLA in healthy donors. The assay was immunoSEQ multiplex PCR, and TCRdb's table has in-frame clones only and misses some. Seen here are about 120,000 clones, roughly 90% observed once, and the top ten hold over 1.3%. The sequenced material came from PBMCs. These receptors all stem from a woman aged 30 to 39 in good health and CMV-seropositive.

This clone was detected only once. The chain combines TRBV5-4 with TRBJ2-3; 7 positions match TRBD2. Germline values: CDR1 SGHNT, CDR2 YYREEE (reference sequence). V gave up 4 bases and J gave up 6 bases; unmatched junction bases: 11. The CDR3 has 15 residues. The CDR3 protein is CASSLGGGLPDTQYF. CDR3 nucleotides: TGTGCCAGCAGCCTCGGCGGGGGTCTCCCCGATACGCAGTATTTT.

V usage is TRBV7-9 and J usage is TRBJ1-4; D call uncertain. This CDR3 spans 15 amino acids. V shed 4 bases and J shed 8 bases, with 17 bases lying between them. Germline lookup yields CDR1 SEHNR and CDR2 FQNEAQ (reference sequence). CDR3 region: CASSYRGRVGEKLFF. CDR3 DNA sequence: TGTGCCAGCAGCTATCGAGGGAGGGTGGGGGAAAAACTGTTTTTT.